A selection of T cell receptor beta chains follows, all from one sample in a study of shared clonotypes between healthy human individuals. Only in-frame clones appear in the TCRdb table, and some are missing; sequencing was by immunoSEQ multiplex PCR. The sample has fewer than 1.4 million clones, around 78% seen once. The sample comprised memory CD4+ T cells from PBMCs. The receptor source for this set is a man between 18 and 35 years old in good health. Some clones in this sample may be carry-over from other donors' samples. CDR3s include the opening cysteine and the closing phenylalanine or tryptophan. Each record gives: D gene, J gene, clone size, V gene, CDR3 protein, CDR3 DNA. A D gene is named only where the DNA matches it firmly. Not all rows give a size; the values are once, few, many and, for expanded clones, a class.

.,TRBJ1-3,.,TRBV5-4,CASSLYGGGNTIYF,TGTGCCAGCAGCTTGTATGGCGGTGGAAACACCATATATTTT
.,TRBJ1-1,.,TRBV29-1,CSVEDGEVAFF,TGCAGCGTTGAAGACGGGGAGGTAGCTTTCTTT
.,TRBJ2-3,.,TRBV7-3,CASSSTRESSSTDTQYF,TGTGCCAGCAGCTCCACCCGGGAGAGCTCTAGCACAGATACGCAGTATTTT
.,TRBJ1-3,.,TRBV9,CASSVGDRAVGNTIYF,TGTGCCAGCAGCGTAGGGGACCGCGCGGTGGGAAACACCATATATTTT
.,TRBJ2-5,few,TRBV7-9,CASSLGEETQYF,TGTGCCAGCAGCTTGGGGGAAGAGACCCAGTACTTC
TRBD2,TRBJ2-1,.,TRBV9,CASSVVSAGGVEQFF,TGTGCCAGCAGCGTAGTGTCTGCGGGAGGGGTTGAGCAGTTCTTC
TRBD2,TRBJ2-3,.,TRBV5-4,CASSEPGTSRDTQYF,TGTGCCAGCAGCGAGCCCGGGACTAGCAGAGATACGCAGTATTTT
TRBD1,TRBJ1-4,.,TRBV28,CASHRDRGEKLFF,TGTGCCAGCCACCGGGACAGGGGTGAAAAACTGTTTTTT
TRBD2,TRBJ2-7,.,TRBV7-2,CASSLVPGLSSGEQYF,TGTGCCAGCAGCTTAGTTCCGGGACTATCTTCGGGGGAGCAGTACTTC
TRBD1,TRBJ2-5,many,TRBV10-3,CAIRQQGAEETQYF,TGTGCCATCAGACAACAGGGGGCGGAAGAGACCCAGTACTTC
.,TRBJ2-7,.,TRBV5-1,CASSTQGPGGSEQYF,TGCGCCAGCAGCACACAGGGCCCGGGAGGTTCCGAGCAGTACTTC
.,TRBJ1-3,.,TRBV7-8,CASSLAPPYSGNTIYF,TGTGCCAGCAGCCTTGCGCCTCCGTACTCTGGAAACACCATATATTTT
.,TRBJ1-1,.,TRBV6-1,CASSGEQSWNTEAFF,TGTGCCAGCAGTGGAGAACAGAGTTGGAACACTGAAGCTTTCTTT
.,TRBJ2-7,few,TRBV5-1,CASSLGGTLIYEQYF,TGCGCCAGCAGCTTGGGGGGGACTTTGATATACGAGCAGTACTTC
TRBD2,TRBJ2-3,few,TRBV7-9,CASSTTPSGSAGDTQYF,TGTGCCAGCAGCACCACCCCTAGCGGGAGTGCGGGAGATACGCAGTATTTT
.,TRBJ2-3,.,TRBV18,CASSPPSVPDTQYF,TGTGCCAGCTCACCACCGTCCGTCCCAGATACGCAGTATTTT
.,TRBJ2-7,.,TRBV5-1,CASSVDGTHSSYEQYF,TGCGCCAGCAGCGTAGACGGGACACATAGCTCCTACGAGCAGTACTTC
.,TRBJ2-3,.,TRBV5-4,CASSLGRVVKDTQYF,TGTGCCAGCAGCTTGGGCAGGGTGGTCAAAGATACGCAGTATTTT
.,TRBJ1-1,.,TRBV11-2,CASSLVQNTEAFF,TGTGCCAGCAGCTTAGTACAGAACACTGAAGCTTTCTTT
TRBD1,TRBJ1-3,.,TRBV6-4,CASSDFRQGAVGNTIYF,TGTGCCAGCAGTGACTTCCGACAGGGGGCTGTTGGAAACACCATATATTTT
TRBD1,TRBJ2-7,.,TRBV6-5,CASSYRDRGHYEQYF,TGTGCCAGCAGTTACCGGGACAGGGGGCACTACGAGCAGTACTTC
.,TRBJ1-1,once,TRBV5-1,CASSFLATQGNTEAFF,TGCGCCAGCAGCTTTCTAGCTACACAGGGAAACACTGAAGCTTTCTTT
.,TRBJ1-5,.,TRBV28,CASSSPRTAERHQPQHF,TGTGCCAGCAGTTCCCCCCGGACCGCTGAGAGGCATCAGCCCCAGCATTTT
.,TRBJ1-1,.,TRBV2,CASSASPGRVEAFF,TGTGCCAGCAGTGCATCTCCGGGCCGGGTCGAAGCTTTCTTT
.,TRBJ2-3,.,TRBV4-1,CASSGLGDGRTQYF,TGCGCCAGCAGCGGCCTGGGCGACGGACGGACGCAGTATTTT
.,TRBJ1-3,.,TRBV5-1,CASSLGGSRSGNTIYF,TGCGCCAGCAGCTTGGGTGGCTCCCGCTCTGGAAACACCATATATTTT
TRBD1,TRBJ1-2,few,TRBV18,CASSPLQLGQGAGGYTF,TGTGCCAGCTCACCACTTCAATTGGGACAGGGGGCAGGTGGCTACACCTTC
TRBD2,TRBJ2-5,.,TRBV10-3,CAISPTSGRAAETQYF,TGTGCCATCAGTCCCACTAGCGGGAGGGCCGCAGAGACCCAGTACTTC
TRBD1,TRBJ2-3,.,TRBV10-3,CAAAPGGNADTQYF,TGTGCCGCCGCCCCAGGGGGCAATGCAGATACGCAGTATTTT
.,TRBJ2-1,once,TRBV28,CASSQYPHNEQFF,TGTGCCAGCAGCCAATATCCCCACAATGAGCAGTTCTTC
TRBD2,TRBJ2-1,.,TRBV11-2,CASSLGTSGAYNEQFF,TGTGCCAGCAGCCTGGGGACTAGCGGGGCCTACAATGAGCAGTTCTTC
.,TRBJ2-4,.,TRBV28,CASSPYRTEVQYF,TGTGCCAGCAGTCCCTACCGGACAGAAGTTCAGTACTTC
TRBD2,TRBJ2-7,.,TRBV7-3,CASSPLAGVREQYF,TGTGCCAGCAGCCCACTAGCGGGAGTGAGGGAGCAGTACTTC
.,TRBJ1-2,.,TRBV6-9,CASRAGFGYTF,TGTGCCAGCAGGGCCGGGTTCGGCTACACCTTC
.,TRBJ1-2,.,TRBV9,CASSEPRNNYGYTF,TGTGCCAGCAGCGAGCCGAGGAATAACTATGGCTACACCTTC
TRBD1,TRBJ2-6,.,TRBV27,CASSGDRTYSGANVLTF,TGTGCCAGCAGTGGGGACAGGACCTACTCTGGGGCCAACGTCCTGACTTTC
.,TRBJ2-7,.,TRBV14,CASSRFLYEQYF,TGTGCCAGCAGCCGCTTCCTATACGAGCAGTACTTC
.,TRBJ2-4,.,TRBV5-1,CASSSTRAKNIQYF,TGCGCCAGCAGCTCCACACGGGCCAAAAACATTCAGTACTTC
.,TRBJ1-5,.,TRBV6-1,CASSQGSSNQPQHF,TGTGCCAGCAGTCAGGGAAGTAGCAATCAGCCCCAGCATTTT
TRBD1,TRBJ2-7,.,TRBV6-5,CASSRTGVLAYEQYF,TGTGCCAGCAGCCGTACAGGGGTCTTAGCCTACGAGCAGTACTTC